A selection of T cell receptor beta chains follows, all from one sample in a study of persistence of HIV-infected CD4 T cells. These receptors' targets are unknown. Measured with immunoSEQ multiplex PCR; TCRdb has only the in-frame clones, and not every one. The sample contains about 64,000 clones, about four fifths of which appear only once. Sample: CD4+ T cells sorted from PBMCs after approximately 19-hour stimulation, taken from a patient who received antiretroviral therapy. The receptors come from an adult man with HIV who was CMV-seropositive. Each CDR3 is given with its conserved first and last residue. Each record gives: J gene, D gene, clone size, V gene, CDR3 DNA, CDR3 protein. D genes are given only for firm matches. Rows may omit the clone size; those that give it use once, few, many or a size class.

J: TRBJ1-6; D: TRBD1; size: few; V: TRBV9; DNA: TGTGCCAGCAGCAAGGGGGGACAGGGGATCTATAATTCACCCCTCCACTTT; CDR3: CASSKGGQGIYNSPLHF
J: TRBJ1-3; D: .; size: few; V: TRBV10-2; DNA: TGCGCCAGCAGTGTAACACCCTCTGGAAACACCATATATTTT; CDR3: CASSVTPSGNTIYF
J: TRBJ2-3; D: .; size: .; V: TRBV2; DNA: TGTGCCAGCAGCGCCGGAGGGCCAGATACGCAGTATTTT; CDR3: CASSAGGPDTQYF
J: TRBJ1-5; D: .; size: .; V: TRBV5-5; DNA: TGTGCCAGCAGTTGGGCAGCGGGCAATCAGCCCCAGCATTTT; CDR3: CASSWAAGNQPQHF
J: TRBJ1-2; D: TRBD1; size: few; V: TRBV19; DNA: TGTGCCACCGAAAGCATGAACAGGGGGCAGGGGCGAACCCTCTATGGCTACACCTTC; CDR3: CATESMNRGQGRTLYGYTF
J: TRBJ1-5; D: TRBD1; size: .; V: TRBV28; DNA: TGTGCCAGCAGAGTACAGGGGGTTCAGCCCCAGCATTTT; CDR3: CASRVQGVQPQHF
J: TRBJ1-1; D: .; size: .; V: TRBV6-5; DNA: TGTGCCAGCATCAGGCAGGGAGGAACTGAAGCTTTCTTT; CDR3: CASIRQGGTEAFF
J: TRBJ2-2; D: TRBD1; size: .; V: TRBV18; DNA: TGTGCCAGCTCACCACGGGGACAGGCGAACACCGGGGAGCTGTTTTTT; CDR3: CASSPRGQANTGELFF
J: TRBJ1-6; D: .; size: .; V: TRBV5-4; DNA: TGTGCCAGCAGCTTGGACAGAAGACTTTCACCCCTCCACTTT; CDR3: CASSLDRRLSPLHF
J: TRBJ1-3; D: .; size: .; V: TRBV7-2; DNA: TGTGCCAGCAGCTATTACCAGACGTCTGGAAACACCATATATTTT; CDR3: CASSYYQTSGNTIYF
J: TRBJ1-2; D: TRBD1; size: .; V: TRBV14; DNA: TGTGCCAGCAGCCGCGGACAGGGTCGCTATGGCTACACCTTC; CDR3: CASSRGQGRYGYTF
J: TRBJ1-2; D: .; size: .; V: TRBV4-1; DNA: TGCGCCAGCAGCCAAGAAGGGCAGGGAAGCTATGGCTACACCTTC; CDR3: CASSQEGQGSYGYTF
J: TRBJ2-5; D: TRBD1; size: once; V: TRBV6-5; DNA: TGTGCCAGCAGTCACGACAGGGGGCGAGAGACCCAGTACTTC; CDR3: CASSHDRGRETQYF
J: TRBJ1-6; D: TRBD1; size: .; V: TRBV5-6; DNA: TGTGCCAGCAGCTTGGGACAGGGGGGCAATTCACCCCTCCACTTT; CDR3: CASSLGQGGNSPLHF
J: TRBJ2-4; D: TRBD2; size: .; V: TRBV19; DNA: TGTGCCAGCCATAGCGGGGGCAAAAACATTCAGTACTTC; CDR3: CASHSGGKNIQYF
J: TRBJ1-1; D: TRBD1; size: .; V: TRBV6-5; DNA: TGTGCCAGCAGTTACGACAGGGGAAGAGCTGAAGCTTTCTTT; CDR3: CASSYDRGRAEAFF
J: TRBJ1-2; D: .; size: few; V: TRBV2; DNA: TGTGCCAGCAGTCCACAGCGTACTAACTATGGCTACACCTTC; CDR3: CASSPQRTNYGYTF
J: TRBJ1-1; D: TRBD1; size: .; V: TRBV6-6; DNA: TGTGCCAGCAGTCGGGACAGAGTGAACACTGAAGCTTTCTTT; CDR3: CASSRDRVNTEAFF
J: TRBJ2-1; D: TRBD1; size: .; V: TRBV6-5; DNA: TGTGCCATCCTCCCGGGACAGCTTACCTACAATGAGCAGTTCTTC; CDR3: CAILPGQLTYNEQFF
J: TRBJ1-1; D: .; size: .; V: TRBV10-1; DNA: TGCGCCAGCAGTGAGTACCGGGATTTGAACACTGAAGCTTTCTTT; CDR3: CASSEYRDLNTEAFF
J: TRBJ1-5; D: .; size: .; V: TRBV6-5; DNA: TGTGCCAGCAATGGATGGAATCAGCCCCAGCATTTT; CDR3: CASNGWNQPQHF
J: TRBJ2-3; D: .; size: few; V: TRBV27; DNA: TGTGCCAGCAGTTTGACGGGGGCGATCACAGATACGCAGTATTTT; CDR3: CASSLTGAITDTQYF
J: TRBJ2-3; D: TRBD2; size: .; V: TRBV5-4; DNA: TGTGCCAGCAGCCTAGCGGGGGGATCCACAGATACGCAGTATTTT; CDR3: CASSLAGGSTDTQYF
J: TRBJ1-4; D: .; size: .; V: TRBV6-5; DNA: TGTGCCAGCAACGGGCAGGCGCGAGAAAAACTGTTTTTT; CDR3: CASNGQAREKLFF
J: TRBJ1-5; D: .; size: .; V: TRBV19; DNA: TGTGCCAGTAGTCGGCCCCGGTCAGGGGCAAACAATCAGCCCCAGCATTTT; CDR3: CASSRPRSGANNQPQHF
J: TRBJ1-6; D: .; size: once; V: TRBV6-5; DNA: TGTGCCAGCAGTTTTTCAGGCGCGACCAATTCACCCCTCCACTTT; CDR3: CASSFSGATNSPLHF
J: TRBJ1-2; D: .; size: .; V: TRBV2; DNA: TGTGCCAGCAGTGGAAGTGCCCACTATGGCTACACCTTC; CDR3: CASSGSAHYGYTF
J: TRBJ2-2; D: .; size: .; V: TRBV7-9; DNA: TGTGCCAGCAGCTTGAGGGGCGGGGGCCCCGGGGAGCTGTTTTTT; CDR3: CASSLRGGGPGELFF
J: TRBJ1-2; D: .; size: .; V: TRBV6-2/TRBV6-3; DNA: TGTGCCAGCAGTTGGCAGGGCGGCTACACCTTC; CDR3: CASSWQGGYTF
J: TRBJ1-3; D: .; size: few; V: TRBV10-1; DNA: TGCGCCAGCAGTGAAGATCCAGCTGGAAACACCATATATTTT; CDR3: CASSEDPAGNTIYF
J: TRBJ2-3; D: .; size: few; V: TRBV9; DNA: TGTGCCAGCAGCGTGGCCGGGGGTGATACGCAGTATTTT; CDR3: CASSVAGGDTQYF
J: TRBJ2-7; D: TRBD1; size: .; V: TRBV4-1; DNA: TGCGCCAGCAGCCGCCAGACAGGGAGCGCCTACGAGCAGTACTTC; CDR3: CASSRQTGSAYEQYF
J: TRBJ1-2; D: TRBD1; size: .; V: TRBV2; DNA: TGTGCCATCTACAGGGGAGGGGGCGCAAGCGGTGGCTACACCTTC; CDR3: CAIYRGGGASGGYTF
J: TRBJ2-3; D: TRBD2; size: .; V: TRBV5-1; DNA: TGCGCCAGCAGCTTGGGACTAGCGGGGCCCACTACAGATACGCAGTATTTT; CDR3: CASSLGLAGPTTDTQYF
J: TRBJ2-7; D: .; size: .; V: TRBV4-1; DNA: TGCGCCAGCAGCCTTCCCTCTTCCTACGAGCAGTACTTC; CDR3: CASSLPSSYEQYF
J: TRBJ2-1; D: TRBD2; size: .; V: TRBV7-6; DNA: TGTGCCAGCAGTTCTAGCGGGGGGTCCTACAATGAGCAGTTCTTC; CDR3: CASSSSGGSYNEQFF
J: TRBJ1-1; D: .; size: .; V: TRBV6-6; DNA: TGTGCCAGCAGTTCCCGGACAGTGAACACTGAAGCTTTCTTT; CDR3: CASSSRTVNTEAFF
J: TRBJ1-1; D: .; size: few; V: TRBV29-1; DNA: TGCAGCGTTATACCCCACGGACAGAGGGACACTGAAGCTTTCTTT; CDR3: CSVIPHGQRDTEAFF
J: TRBJ2-1; D: TRBD1; size: .; V: TRBV24-1; DNA: TGTGCCACCAGTGATTTCGACAGGGTATCAAGCAATGAGCAGTTCTTC; CDR3: CATSDFDRVSSNEQFF
J: TRBJ1-2; D: TRBD1; size: .; V: TRBV2; DNA: TGTGCCAGCAGTGAAGCGCCACAGGGGAACTATGGCTACACCTTC; CDR3: CASSEAPQGNYGYTF
J: TRBJ1-4; D: .; size: .; V: TRBV2; DNA: TGTGCCAGCAGTGAAATGGGGGCAGGCCGAAAACTGTTTTTT; CDR3: CASSEMGAGRKLFF
J: TRBJ2-7; D: TRBD1; size: .; V: TRBV19; DNA: TGTGCCAGTAGTATAGACGGGACAGGGGTGAACGAGCAGTACTTC; CDR3: CASSIDGTGVNEQYF
J: TRBJ1-2; D: TRBD1; size: .; V: TRBV6-5; DNA: TGTGCCAGCAGACCCGACAGGGACTCGGCTGGCTACACCTTC; CDR3: CASRPDRDSAGYTF
J: TRBJ2-1; D: .; size: few; V: TRBV28; DNA: TGTGCCAGCAGTAGGAGGAGGGTTATTGAGCAGTTCTTC; CDR3: CASSRRRVIEQFF
J: TRBJ2-7; D: .; size: .; V: TRBV12-3/TRBV12-4; DNA: TGTGCCAGCAGCTTCGGACTATACTACGAGCAGTACTTC; CDR3: CASSFGLYYEQYF
J: TRBJ1-5; D: TRBD1; size: few; V: TRBV6-6; DNA: TGTGCCAGCAGTTCCTACAGGGGCATAGGGCAGCCCCAGCATTTT; CDR3: CASSSYRGIGQPQHF
J: TRBJ1-5; D: .; size: .; V: TRBV6-1; DNA: TGTGCCAGCAGTGAAGCGGCGGCTTTCGGCAATCAGCCCCAGCATTTT; CDR3: CASSEAAAFGNQPQHF
J: TRBJ2-3; D: TRBD2; size: .; V: TRBV3-1/TRBV3-2; DNA: TGTGCCAGCAGCCAAGATGAGGGACTAGCGGGGAGAGGTACGCAGTATTTT; CDR3: CASSQDEGLAGRGTQYF
J: TRBJ2-3; D: TRBD2; size: .; V: TRBV4-2; DNA: TGTGCCAGCAGTCGGACTAGCGGGTTCGACACAGATACGCAGTATTTT; CDR3: CASSRTSGFDTDTQYF
J: TRBJ1-1; D: .; size: .; V: TRBV27; DNA: TGTGCCAGCAGTTTCACGGGGCTCACTGAAGCTTTCTTT; CDR3: CASSFTGLTEAFF
J: TRBJ1-1; D: .; size: .; V: TRBV2; DNA: TGTGCCAGCAGCTCAGGGTTGCCGAACACTGAAGCTTTCTTT; CDR3: CASSSGLPNTEAFF
J: TRBJ1-1; D: .; size: few; V: TRBV19; DNA: TGTGCCAGTAGTATCTCAGTGAACACTGAAGCTTTCTTT; CDR3: CASSISVNTEAFF
J: TRBJ1-1; D: TRBD1; size: .; V: TRBV3-1/TRBV3-2; DNA: TGTGCCAGCAGCAGGACAGGGAACACTGAAGCTTTCTTT; CDR3: CASSRTGNTEAFF
J: TRBJ2-2; D: .; size: .; V: TRBV5-1; DNA: TGCGCCAGCAGCTTGCAACGGGGGAACACCGGGGAGCTGTTTTTT; CDR3: CASSLQRGNTGELFF
J: TRBJ2-4; D: TRBD1; size: .; V: TRBV4-1; DNA: TGCGCCAGCAGCCAAGGGCCAGGACAGGGACAAAACATTCAGTACTTC; CDR3: CASSQGPGQGQNIQYF
J: TRBJ2-3; D: .; size: many; V: TRBV10-3; DNA: TGTGCCATCGGCGCCCCTAGCGCGACGCAGTATTTT; CDR3: CAIGAPSATQYF
J: TRBJ1-5; D: TRBD1; size: many; V: TRBV2; DNA: TGTGCCAGCAGTGAAAGAAGACAGGGAGATCAGCCCCAGCATTTT; CDR3: CASSERRQGDQPQHF